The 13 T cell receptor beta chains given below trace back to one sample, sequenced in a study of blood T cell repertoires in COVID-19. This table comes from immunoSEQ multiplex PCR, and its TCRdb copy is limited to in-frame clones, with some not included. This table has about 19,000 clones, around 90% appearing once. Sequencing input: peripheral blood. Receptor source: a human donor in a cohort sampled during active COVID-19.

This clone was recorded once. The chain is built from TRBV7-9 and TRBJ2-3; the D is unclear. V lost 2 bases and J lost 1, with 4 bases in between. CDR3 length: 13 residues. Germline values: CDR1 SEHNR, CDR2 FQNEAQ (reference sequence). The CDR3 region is CASSLYGTDTQYF. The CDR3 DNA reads TGTGCCAGCAGCTTATATGGCACAGATACGCAGTATTTT.

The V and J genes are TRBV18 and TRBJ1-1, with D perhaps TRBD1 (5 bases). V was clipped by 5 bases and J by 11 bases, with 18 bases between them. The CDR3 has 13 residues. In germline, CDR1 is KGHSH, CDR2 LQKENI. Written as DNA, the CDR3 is TGTGCCAGCTCATCGGACACTCCAGACGAGGCTTTCTTT. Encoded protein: CASSSDTPDEAFF.

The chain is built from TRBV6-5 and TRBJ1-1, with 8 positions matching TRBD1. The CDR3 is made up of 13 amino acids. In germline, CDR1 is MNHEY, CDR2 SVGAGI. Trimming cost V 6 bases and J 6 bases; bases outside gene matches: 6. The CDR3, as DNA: TGTGCCAGCAGGACAGGGGAATGGGCTGAAGCTTTCTTT. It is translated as CASRTGEWAEAFF.

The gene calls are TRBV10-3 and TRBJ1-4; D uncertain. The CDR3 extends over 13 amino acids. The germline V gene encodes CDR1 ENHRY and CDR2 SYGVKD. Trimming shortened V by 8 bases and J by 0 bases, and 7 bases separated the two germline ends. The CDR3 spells CAIRRATNEKLFF. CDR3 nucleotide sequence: TGTGCCATCCGGAGGGCAACTAATGAAAAACTGTTTTTT.

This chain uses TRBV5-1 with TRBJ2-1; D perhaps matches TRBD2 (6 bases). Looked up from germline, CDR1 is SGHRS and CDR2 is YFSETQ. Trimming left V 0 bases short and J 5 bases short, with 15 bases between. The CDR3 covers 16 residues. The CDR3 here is CASSLGDGGINNEQFF. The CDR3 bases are TGCGCCAGCAGCTTGGGTGACGGGGGTATCAACAATGAGCAGTTCTTC.

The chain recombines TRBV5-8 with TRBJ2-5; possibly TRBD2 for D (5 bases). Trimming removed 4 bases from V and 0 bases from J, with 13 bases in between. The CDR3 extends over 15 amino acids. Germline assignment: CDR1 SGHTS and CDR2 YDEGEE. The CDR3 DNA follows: TGTGCCAGCAGCGTAGGGAGACGGTACCAAGAGACCCAGTACTTC. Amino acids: CASSVGRRYQETQYF.

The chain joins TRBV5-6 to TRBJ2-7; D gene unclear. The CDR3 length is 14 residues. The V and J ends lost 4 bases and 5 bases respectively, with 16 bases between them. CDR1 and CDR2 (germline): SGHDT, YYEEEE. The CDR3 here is CASSPPLRSHEQYF. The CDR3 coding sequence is TGTGCCAGCAGCCCCCCTCTCCGAAGCCACGAGCAGTACTTC.

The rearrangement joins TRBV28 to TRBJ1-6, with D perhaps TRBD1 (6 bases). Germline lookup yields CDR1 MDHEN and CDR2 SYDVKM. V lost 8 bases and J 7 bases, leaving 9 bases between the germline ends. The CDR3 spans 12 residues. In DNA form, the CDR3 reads TGTGCCAGCCATAGGGGGAATTCACCCCTCCACTTT. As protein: CASHRGNSPLHF.

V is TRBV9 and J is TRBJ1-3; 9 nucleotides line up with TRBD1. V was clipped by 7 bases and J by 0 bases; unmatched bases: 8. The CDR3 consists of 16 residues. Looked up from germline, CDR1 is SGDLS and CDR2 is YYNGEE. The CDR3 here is CASQQGATSSGNTIYF. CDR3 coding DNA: TGTGCCAGCCAACAGGGGGCGACGAGCTCTGGAAACACCATATATTTT.

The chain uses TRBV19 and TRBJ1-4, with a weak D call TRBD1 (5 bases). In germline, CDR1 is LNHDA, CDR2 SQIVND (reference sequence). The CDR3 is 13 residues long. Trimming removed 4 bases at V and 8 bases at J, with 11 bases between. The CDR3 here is CASSKRTREKLFF. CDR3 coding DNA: TGTGCCAGTAGTAAACGGACAAGGGAAAAACTGTTTTTT.

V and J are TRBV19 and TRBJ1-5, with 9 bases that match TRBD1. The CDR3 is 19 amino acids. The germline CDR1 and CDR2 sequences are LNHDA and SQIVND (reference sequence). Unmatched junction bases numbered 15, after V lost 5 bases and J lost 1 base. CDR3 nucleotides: TGTGCCAGTAGTTTACACCCCGGGACAGGGTACAGGAGCAATCAGCCCCAGCATTTT. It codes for CASSLHPGTGYRSNQPQHF.

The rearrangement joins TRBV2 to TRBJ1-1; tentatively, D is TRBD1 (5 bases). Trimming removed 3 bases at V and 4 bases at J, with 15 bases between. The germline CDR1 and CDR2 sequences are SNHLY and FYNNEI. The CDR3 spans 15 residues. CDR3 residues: CASSEQRQLSTEAFF. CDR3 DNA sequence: TGTGCCAGCAGTGAGCAACGACAGCTGAGCACTGAAGCTTTCTTT.

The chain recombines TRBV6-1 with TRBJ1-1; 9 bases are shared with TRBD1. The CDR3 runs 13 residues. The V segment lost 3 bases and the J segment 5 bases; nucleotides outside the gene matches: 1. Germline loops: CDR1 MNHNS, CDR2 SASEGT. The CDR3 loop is CASSEDRGTEAFF. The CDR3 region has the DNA TGTGCCAGCAGTGAGGACAGGGGAACTGAAGCTTTCTTT.